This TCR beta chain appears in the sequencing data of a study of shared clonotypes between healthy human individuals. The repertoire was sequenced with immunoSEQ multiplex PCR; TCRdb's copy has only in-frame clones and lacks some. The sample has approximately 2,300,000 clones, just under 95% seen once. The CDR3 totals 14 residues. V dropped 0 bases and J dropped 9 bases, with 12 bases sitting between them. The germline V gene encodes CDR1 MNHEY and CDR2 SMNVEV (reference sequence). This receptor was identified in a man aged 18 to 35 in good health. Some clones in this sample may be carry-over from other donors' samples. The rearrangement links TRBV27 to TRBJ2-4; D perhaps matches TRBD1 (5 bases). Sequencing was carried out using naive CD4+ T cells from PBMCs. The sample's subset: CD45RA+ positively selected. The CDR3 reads CASSLSPAGFIQYF. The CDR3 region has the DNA TGTGCCAGCAGTTTATCGCCGGCAGGGTTCATTCAGTACTTC.